Here is one T cell receptor beta chain with its context. Its specificity is unknown. This CDR3 has 16 residues. This sample stems from a study of cytomegalovirus exposure and HLA in healthy donors. Study-wide findings and caveats: TRBV6-2, TRBV6-3 and some other V segments were unresolvable in 87-base-pair reads.

The PCR was carried out with 60 Vbeta primers and 13 Jbeta primers. Measured with immunoSEQ multiplex PCR; TCRdb has only the in-frame clones, and not every one. Its table lists about 160,000 clones. Sequencing was performed on PBMCs. The source is a woman aged 60-70 years in good health and CMV-seronegative. The rearrangement links TRBV21-1 to TRBJ1-2. TRBV21-1 is a listed pseudogene. CDR3 nucleotide sequence: TGTGCCAGCAGCAAAGCGGCGGAGGGAGGTAACTATGGCTACACCTTC. Translating it yields CASSKAAEGGNYGYTF.